A selection of T cell receptor beta chains follows, all from one sample in a study of molecular identifiers for immune sequencing clone quantification. MiXCR, run by TCRdb on the PCR reads, gives a single entry per CDR3 protein. This table holds more than 50,000 distinct CDR3 sequences, roughly a fifth found once. Sequencing used naive CD8+ T cells from blood, with Jurkat cell RNA spiked in. These receptors were collected from a human donor in good health. Some libraries in this study had Jurkat cell RNA spiked in. CDR3s include the opening cysteine and the closing phenylalanine or tryptophan. The order of the fields is D gene, clone size, V gene, J gene, CDR3 protein. The D gene is left open where the match is weak. Part of the rows lack a size; the others show once, few, many or a class for expanded clones.

d_call: NA; clone_size: many; v_call: TRBV13; j_call: TRBJ2-7; cdr3_aa: CASSQAGTVSYEQYF
d_call: NA; clone_size: many; v_call: TRBV28; j_call: TRBJ2-3; cdr3_aa: CASSLIAGTTDTQYF
d_call: TRBD2; clone_size: many; v_call: TRBV14; j_call: TRBJ2-7; cdr3_aa: CASSHSSGRASDEQYF
d_call: TRBD2; clone_size: many; v_call: TRBV20-1; j_call: TRBJ2-3; cdr3_aa: CSASLAGGPDTQYF
d_call: NA; clone_size: NA; v_call: TRBV12-5; j_call: TRBJ2-2; cdr3_aa: CASGRASAHGTGELFF
d_call: NA; clone_size: many; v_call: TRBV2; j_call: TRBJ2-7; cdr3_aa: CASSDSLRLTYEQYF
d_call: NA; clone_size: many; v_call: TRBV30; j_call: TRBJ2-1; cdr3_aa: CAWSVTGEQFF
d_call: TRBD1; clone_size: many; v_call: TRBV5-8; j_call: TRBJ2-2; cdr3_aa: CASIEGTGENTGELFF
d_call: NA; clone_size: many; v_call: TRBV6-6; j_call: TRBJ2-3; cdr3_aa: CASSSWDSTDTQYF
d_call: TRBD1; clone_size: few; v_call: TRBV15; j_call: TRBJ2-1; cdr3_aa: CATSKGQQSYNEQFF
d_call: NA; clone_size: NA; v_call: TRBV6-1; j_call: TRBJ1-1; cdr3_aa: CASSITLNTEAFF
d_call: TRBD2; clone_size: few; v_call: TRBV27; j_call: TRBJ2-3; cdr3_aa: CASSLPTSGRTTQYF
d_call: TRBD1; clone_size: NA; v_call: TRBV28; j_call: TRBJ2-7; cdr3_aa: CASSFPRDRGYEQYF
d_call: TRBD2; clone_size: few; v_call: TRBV20-1; j_call: TRBJ2-7; cdr3_aa: CSATTSGSHEQYF
d_call: TRBD2; clone_size: many; v_call: TRBV7-8; j_call: TRBJ2-1; cdr3_aa: CASSPQREVLQEQFF
d_call: TRBD1; clone_size: many; v_call: TRBV30; j_call: TRBJ1-2; cdr3_aa: CAWSQPPAGQLTGNYGYTF
d_call: NA; clone_size: many; v_call: TRBV15; j_call: TRBJ1-1; cdr3_aa: CATSRGTAEAFF
d_call: TRBD1; clone_size: NA; v_call: TRBV12-3/TRBV12-4; j_call: TRBJ2-1; cdr3_aa: CASRARQGVANEQFF
d_call: NA; clone_size: many; v_call: TRBV10-2; j_call: TRBJ2-3; cdr3_aa: CASSDYPGPRLSTDTQYF
d_call: TRBD2; clone_size: many; v_call: TRBV28; j_call: TRBJ2-3; cdr3_aa: CASSTGLAGWTDTQYF
d_call: NA; clone_size: many; v_call: TRBV13; j_call: TRBJ2-5; cdr3_aa: CASSLGVGLETQYF
d_call: NA; clone_size: NA; v_call: TRBV7-9; j_call: TRBJ2-7; cdr3_aa: CASSLGDPPVYEQYF